This T cell receptor (beta chain) is from a study of blood T cell repertoires in COVID-19. Sequenced by immunoSEQ multiplex PCR; TCRdb stores in-frame clones only, minus some. The data hold fewer than 70,000 clones, with 88% observed a single time. Trimming cost V 1 base and J 4 bases; bases outside gene matches: 5. The CDR3 covers 15 residues. Germline CDR1 LGHDT, CDR2 YNNKEL (reference sequence). This rearrangement joins TRBV3-1 (or the pseudogene TRBV3-2) to TRBJ2-5; 8 bases are shared with TRBD2. The clonotype was recovered from a human donor in a cohort sampled during active COVID-19. The specimen sequenced was peripheral blood. The CDR3 protein is CASSQVGGVGETQYF. CDR3 DNA sequence: TGTGCCAGCAGCCAAGTCGGGGGGGTAGGAGAGACCCAGTACTTC.